A single sample is the source of the 4 T cell receptor beta chains below, sequenced in a study of molecular identifiers for immune sequencing clone quantification. TCRdb re-analysed the PCR reads in MiXCR, keeping a single row per CDR3 protein. Among 65,000 or so distinct CDR3 sequences listed, around a sixth were seen once. Sequencing used naive CD8+ T cells from blood, with Jurkat cell RNA spiked in. Described subset: FACS-sorted CD8+CD4-CCR7+CD45RA+ naive T cells. These receptors were collected from a human donor in good health. Some libraries in this study had Jurkat cell RNA spiked in.

This clonotype occurred once. This chain links TRBV1 with TRBJ2-7; TRBD2, the table's D call, lacks a check against the DNA. TRBV1 is deemed a pseudogene. The CDR3 is 15 amino acids. The CDR3, as DNA: TGCACCAGCAGCCAGGGCCTAGCGGGGTTTTACGAGCAGTACTTC. Translated: CTSSQGLAGFYEQYF.

In regard to this clonotype: A single base separates this from a much larger clone, so it may be a read error. The rearrangement uses TRBV30 and TRBJ2-7; D perhaps matches TRBD2 (5 bases). The CDR3 sequence is 14 residues long. In germline, CDR1 is GTSNPN, CDR2 SVGIG (reference sequence). CDR3 DNA sequence: TGTGCTATGATCCCCCGAGACTACTCCTACGGGCAGTACTTC. Its translation is CAMIPRDYSYGQYF.

This clonotype was observed at least ten times. V usage is TRBV5-6 and J usage is TRBJ1-3; no definite D call. Germline CDR1 SGHDT, CDR2 YYEEEE. CDR3 length: 15 residues. Trimming left V 5 bases short and J 0 bases short, with 12 bases between. The CDR3 DNA reads as TGTGCCAGCAGATATGGGGAGGCCTCTGGAAACACCATATATTTT. Protein: CASRYGEASGNTIYF.

A word on this clonotype: A much larger clone sits a single nucleotide away, making a read error possible. The chain employs TRBV28 and TRBJ2-7; D unresolved. Germline V lookup: CDR1 MDHEN, CDR2 SYDVKM. CDR3 length: 13 amino acids. The DNA for the CDR3 is TGTGCCAGCAGTTCCCCCCTAGTCTACGGGCAGTACTTC. This gives the protein CASSSPLVYGQYF.